In its sample, the clone carrying this TCR beta chain was seen a few times. Data came from immunoSEQ multiplex PCR; TCRdb stores just in-frame clones and leaves some out. The data show about 2,800 clones, with more than 75% seen just once and 5.5% held by the top ten. The V gene end was trimmed by 3 bases and the J gene end by 8 bases; junction bases not matched to a gene: 11. CDR1 and CDR2 (germline): LGHNA, YNFKEQ. This CDR3 comprises 15 residues. This sample stems from a study of chemoradiotherapy in HPV16-positive cancers. The TCR comes from a human donor with HPV-associated anogenital cancer. The V and J genes are TRBV4-2 and TRBJ1-2; 8 bases are a match to TRBD1. Sequenced here: tumor tissue, sampled from a patient who underwent chemoradiotherapy. CDR3 sequence (DNA): TGTGCCAGCAGCCAGGAGACAGGGGCCAGAGGAGGCTACACCTTC. Residues: CASSQETGARGGYTF.